This entry lists 3 T cell receptor beta chains sequenced from one sample in a study of blood T cells in healthy people across ages. Primed by a sample-barcoded 5' primer and a J-beta primer mix, a second PCR proceeded for 7 to 11 cycles. TCRdb fed the 5' RACE reads into MiXCR, producing one record per CDR3 protein. The profile shows approximately 730,000 distinct CDR3 sequences, around 46% of them singletons. The sample was blood. Receptors originate from a woman aged 55-69 years in good health.

This clonotype appeared once. This chain links TRBV15 with TRBJ2-2, with unresolved D. Trimming stripped 0 bases from V and 2 bases from J, with 13 bases between. The CDR3 runs to 17 residues. Looked up from germline, CDR1 is LNHNV and CDR2 is YYDKDF (reference sequence). The CDR3 protein is CATSRDLAFGNTGELFF. The CDR3 coding sequence is TGTGCCACCAGCAGAGATCTGGCTTTCGGTAACACCGGGGAGCTGTTTTTT.

The chain links TRBV12-3 or TRBV12-4 to TRBJ1-5; D unclear. V shed 2 bases and J shed 0 bases, with 5 bases lying between them. The CDR3 loop spans 14 amino acids. The CDR3 DNA reads as TGTGCCAGCAGTTTAAGCGCTAGCAATCAGCCCCAGCATTTT. As protein: CASSLSASNQPQHF.

This clonotype was counted a few times. The J gene is TRBJ1-5, the V gene TRBV12-3 or TRBV12-4; D is unclear. Trimming shortened V by 5 bases and J by 11 bases, and 13 bases separated the two germline ends. This CDR3 region has 12 residues. The CDR3 DNA reads as TGTGCCAGCAGTCAGTCGCATTCGGCCCAGCATTTT. Translation: CASSQSHSAQHF.